This T cell receptor (beta chain) was captured in a study of blood T cells in healthy people across ages. The authors extracted at least 5.5 micrograms of total RNA per sample. Next came a second PCR, run for about 6 to 12 cycles, which used a sample-barcoded 5' primer along with a J-beta primer mix. Every cDNA molecule bore a tag from a template-switch adaptor containing 12 random nucleotides. Each sample provided no less than 3 million CDR3-containing paired-end reads. TCRdb recomputed calls from the 5' RACE reads with MiXCR, one row per CDR3 protein. The sample lists 1.5 million or so distinct CDR3 sequences; 35% to 45% were seen once. V shed 0 bases and J shed 1 base, with 9 bases lying between them. The CDR3 spans 15 residues. CDR1 and CDR2 from the germline V gene are LGHDT and YNNKEL (reference sequence). Study-level findings and limits: There were more naive CD4+ cells and higher diversity in long-lived donors than in aged donors.

As to this clonotype: Its antigen remains unidentified.

The origin of this receptor is a woman between 18 and 30 years old in good health. What was sequenced was blood. The rearrangement joins TRBV3-1 to TRBJ1-2, with D possibly TRBD1 on 5 matching bases. Here the CDR3 reads CASSQDVQGNYGYTF. CDR3 coding DNA: TGTGCCAGCAGCCAAGATGTCCAGGGTAACTATGGCTACACCTTC.